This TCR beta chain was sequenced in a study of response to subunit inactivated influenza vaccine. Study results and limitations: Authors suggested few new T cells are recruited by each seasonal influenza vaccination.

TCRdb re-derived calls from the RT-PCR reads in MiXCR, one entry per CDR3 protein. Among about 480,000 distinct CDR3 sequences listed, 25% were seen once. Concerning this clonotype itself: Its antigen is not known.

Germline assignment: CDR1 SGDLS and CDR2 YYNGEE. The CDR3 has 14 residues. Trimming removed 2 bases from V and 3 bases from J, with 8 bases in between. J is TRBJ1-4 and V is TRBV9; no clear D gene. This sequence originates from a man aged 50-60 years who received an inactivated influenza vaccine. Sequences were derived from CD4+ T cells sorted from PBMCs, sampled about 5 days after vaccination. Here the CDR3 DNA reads TGTGCCAGCAGCGTGGACGGTTCTAATGAAAAACTGTTTTTT. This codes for CASSVDGSNEKLFF. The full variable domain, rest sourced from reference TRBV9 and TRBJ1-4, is DSGVTQTPKHLITATGQRVTLRCSPRSGDLSVYWYQQSLDQGLQFLIQYYNGEERAKGNILERFSAQQFPDLHSELNLSSLELGDSALYFCASSVDGSNEKLFFGSGTQLSVL.